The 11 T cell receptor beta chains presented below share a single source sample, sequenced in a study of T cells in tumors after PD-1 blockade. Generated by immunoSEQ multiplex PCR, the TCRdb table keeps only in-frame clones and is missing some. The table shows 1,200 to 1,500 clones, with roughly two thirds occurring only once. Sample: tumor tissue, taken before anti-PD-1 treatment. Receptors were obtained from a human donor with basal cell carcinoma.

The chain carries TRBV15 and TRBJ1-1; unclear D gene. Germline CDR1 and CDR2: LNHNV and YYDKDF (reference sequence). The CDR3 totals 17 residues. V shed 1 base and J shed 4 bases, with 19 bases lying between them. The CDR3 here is CATSRGRTRAWGTEAFF. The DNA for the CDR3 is TGTGCCACCAGCAGAGGAAGAACCCGGGCCTGGGGCACTGAAGCTTTCTTT.

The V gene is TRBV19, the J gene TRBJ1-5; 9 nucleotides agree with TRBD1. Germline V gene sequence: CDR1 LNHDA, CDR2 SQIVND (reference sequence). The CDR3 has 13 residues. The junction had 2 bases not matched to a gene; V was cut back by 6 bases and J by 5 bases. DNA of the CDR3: TGTGCCAGTAGCCGGGACAGGGATCAGCCCCAGCATTTT. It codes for CASSRDRDQPQHF.

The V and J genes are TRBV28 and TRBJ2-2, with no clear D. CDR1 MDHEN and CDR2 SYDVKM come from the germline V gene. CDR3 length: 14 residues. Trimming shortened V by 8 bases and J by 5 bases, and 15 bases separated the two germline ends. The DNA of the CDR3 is TGTGCCAGCGTTAGGAGTAGTGCAACCGGGGAGCTGTTTTTT. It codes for CASVRSSATGELFF. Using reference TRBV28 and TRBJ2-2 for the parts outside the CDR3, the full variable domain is DVKVTQSSRYLVKRTGEKVFLECVQDMDHENMFWYRQDPGLGLRLIYFSYDVKMKEKGDIPEGYSVSREKKERFSLILESASTNQTSMYLCASVRSSATGELFFGEGSRLTVL.

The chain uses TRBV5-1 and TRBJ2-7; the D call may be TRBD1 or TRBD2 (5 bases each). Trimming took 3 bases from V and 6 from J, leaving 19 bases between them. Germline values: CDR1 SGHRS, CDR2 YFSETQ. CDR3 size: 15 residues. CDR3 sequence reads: CASSSGRLGPVEQYF. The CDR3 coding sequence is TGCGCCAGCAGCTCTGGACGGCTGGGACCCGTCGAGCAGTACTTC. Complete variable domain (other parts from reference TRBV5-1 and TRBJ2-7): KAGVTQTPRYLIKTRGQQVTLSCSPISGHRSVSWYQQTPGQGLQFLFEYFSETQRNKGNFPGRFSGRQFSNSRSEMNVSTLELGDSALYLCASSSGRLGPVEQYFGPGTRLTVT.

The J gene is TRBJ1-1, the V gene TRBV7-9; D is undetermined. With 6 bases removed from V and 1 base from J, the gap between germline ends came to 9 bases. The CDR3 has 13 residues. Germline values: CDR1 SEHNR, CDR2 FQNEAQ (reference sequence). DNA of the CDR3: TGTGCCAGCAGTCGATCAACGAACACTGAAGCTTTCTTT. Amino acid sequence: CASSRSTNTEAFF.

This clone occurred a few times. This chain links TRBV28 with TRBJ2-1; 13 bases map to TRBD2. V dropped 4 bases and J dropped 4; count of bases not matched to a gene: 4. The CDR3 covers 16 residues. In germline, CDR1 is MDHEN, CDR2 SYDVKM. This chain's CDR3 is CASSSPGLAGYNEQFF. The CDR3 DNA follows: TGTGCCAGCAGTTCACCGGGACTAGCGGGATACAATGAGCAGTTCTTC. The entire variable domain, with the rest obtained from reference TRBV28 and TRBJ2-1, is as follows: DVKVTQSSRYLVKRTGEKVFLECVQDMDHENMFWYRQDPGLGLRLIYFSYDVKMKEKGDIPEGYSVSREKKERFSLILESASTNQTSMYLCASSSPGLAGYNEQFFGPGTRLTVL.

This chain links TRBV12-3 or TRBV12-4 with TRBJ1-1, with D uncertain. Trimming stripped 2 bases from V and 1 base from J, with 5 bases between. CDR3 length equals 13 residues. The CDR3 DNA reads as TGTGCCAGCAGTTTATTGGAGAACACTGAAGCTTTCTTT. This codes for CASSLLENTEAFF.

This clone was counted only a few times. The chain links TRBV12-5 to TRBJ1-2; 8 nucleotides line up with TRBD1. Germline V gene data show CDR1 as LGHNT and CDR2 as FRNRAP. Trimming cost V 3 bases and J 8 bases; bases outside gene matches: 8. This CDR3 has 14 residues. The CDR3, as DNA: TGTGCTAGTGGTTTTACCACAGGGGGTTGGGGCTACACCTTC. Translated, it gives CASGFTTGGWGYTF.

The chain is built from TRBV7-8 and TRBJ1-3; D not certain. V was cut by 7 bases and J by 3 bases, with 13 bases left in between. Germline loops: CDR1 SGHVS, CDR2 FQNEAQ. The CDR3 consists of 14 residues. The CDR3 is CASKLTRVGNTIYF. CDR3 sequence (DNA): TGTGCCAGCAAACTAACTCGGGTTGGAAACACCATATATTTT.

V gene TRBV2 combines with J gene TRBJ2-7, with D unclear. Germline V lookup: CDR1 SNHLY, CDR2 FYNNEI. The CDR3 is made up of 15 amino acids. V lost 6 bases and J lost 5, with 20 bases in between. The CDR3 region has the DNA TGTGCCAGCAGGCGAGACTCGACTGGCCCGCACGAGCAGTACTTC. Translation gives CASRRDSTGPHEQYF.

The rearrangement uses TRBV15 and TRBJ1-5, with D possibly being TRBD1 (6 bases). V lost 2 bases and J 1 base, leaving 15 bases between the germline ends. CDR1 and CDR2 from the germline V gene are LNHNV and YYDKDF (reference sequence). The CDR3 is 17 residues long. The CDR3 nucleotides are TGTGCCACCAGCAGACGGCCGGGGGCGGCAAGCAATCAGCCCCAGCATTTT. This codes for CATSRRPGAASNQPQHF.